What follows describes a single T cell receptor (beta chain). Its antigen is unknown. A junction boundary mismatches the germline segment, possibly from a read error. The germline gives CDR1 SGHAT, CDR2 FQNNGV. The CDR3 runs to 13 residues. Researchers partitioned CD4+ cells into CD45RA+ naive and CD45RA-negative memory subsets. Profiling relied on immunoSEQ multiplex PCR, and the TCRdb table lists in-frame clones only, not all of them. Among approximately 1,000,000 clones listed, about 72% were seen once. This entry is derived from a study of shared clonotypes between healthy human individuals. Study-wide points: Several donors showed sharing of about 4.7% of naive CD4 clonotypes. Generation of non-shared clonotypes was less probable than generation of clonotypes shared by all four donors.

The sample comprised memory CD4+ T cells from PBMCs. Sample subset: CD45RA-negative fraction. The chain links TRBV11-2 to TRBJ2-1; 9 bases match TRBD2. This receptor was obtained from a man aged 18 to 30 in good health. Some clones in this sample may be carry-over from other donors' samples. CDR3 residues: CASSLVGGRAIIF. The CDR3 DNA reads as TGTGCCAGCAGCTTAGTTGGCGGGAGGGCCATCATCTTC.